A selection of T cell receptor beta chains follows, all from one sample in a study of OX40 agonist ivuxolimab in advanced cancers. TCRdb keeps only in-frame clones here, not all; method: immunoSEQ multiplex PCR. The repertoire includes 60,000 to 75,000 clones, around 85% of them detected once, and approximately 0.76% sits in the top ten. The starting material was CD4+ or CD8+ T cells sorted from blood, obtained in a trial of the OX40 agonist ivuxolimab. Receptors originate from an adult with an advanced solid tumor such as melanoma, head and neck, liver or kidney cancer. The CDR3 runs from the conserved cysteine through the conserved F or W. The order of the fields is V gene, J gene, clone size, D gene, CDR3 length, CDR3 protein, CDR3 DNA. A D gene is named only where the DNA matches it firmly. Clone size is stated in some rows and not others, as once, few, many or a class when expanded.

v_gene: TRBV7-2
j_gene: TRBJ2-3
abundance: once
d_gene: NA
len: 17
CDR3aa: CASSLGRGGGSTDTQYF
CDR3nt: TGTGCCAGCAGCTTAGGACGGGGCGGAGGGAGCACAGATACGCAGTATTTT

v_gene: TRBV9
j_gene: TRBJ2-1
abundance: NA
d_gene: NA
len: 14
CDR3aa: CASSVGGRGNEQFF
CDR3nt: TGTGCCAGCAGCGTAGGGGGCCGGGGGAATGAGCAGTTCTTC

v_gene: TRBV7-2
j_gene: TRBJ1-5
abundance: few
d_gene: TRBD1
len: 14
CDR3aa: CASSWGQGNQPQHF
CDR3nt: TGTGCCAGCAGCTGGGGACAGGGCAATCAGCCCCAGCATTTT

v_gene: TRBV20-1
j_gene: TRBJ1-1
abundance: NA
d_gene: NA
len: 11
CDR3aa: CSAGGDTEAFF
CDR3nt: TGCAGTGCCGGGGGGGACACTGAAGCTTTCTTT

v_gene: TRBV7-9
j_gene: TRBJ2-7
abundance: NA
d_gene: NA
len: 11
CDR3aa: CASSLGQGLYF
CDR3nt: TGTGCCAGCAGCTTAGGCCAGGGTCTGTACTTC

v_gene: TRBV15
j_gene: TRBJ1-2
abundance: NA
d_gene: TRBD1
len: 15
CDR3aa: CATSGGTGGYYGYTF
CDR3nt: TGTGCCACCAGCGGAGGGACAGGGGGATACTATGGCTACACCTTC

v_gene: TRBV2
j_gene: TRBJ1-5
abundance: NA
d_gene: NA
len: 13
CDR3aa: CASSDGGSRSQHF
CDR3nt: TGTGCCAGCAGTGACGGGGGTTCGAGGTCCCAGCATTTT

v_gene: TRBV6-5
j_gene: TRBJ1-1
abundance: NA
d_gene: NA
len: 13
CDR3aa: CASKGRAGTEAFF
CDR3nt: TGTGCCAGCAAAGGACGGGCCGGCACTGAAGCTTTCTTT

v_gene: TRBV5-1
j_gene: TRBJ2-2
abundance: NA
d_gene: NA
len: 14
CDR3aa: CASSLEPTPGELFF
CDR3nt: TGCGCCAGCAGCTTGGAGCCGACGCCCGGGGAGCTGTTTTTT

v_gene: TRBV5-1
j_gene: TRBJ2-3
abundance: NA
d_gene: NA
len: 15
CDR3aa: CASRGAGASTDTQYF
CDR3nt: TGCGCCAGCAGGGGGGCGGGGGCGAGCACAGATACGCAGTATTTT

v_gene: TRBV30
j_gene: TRBJ1-2
abundance: NA
d_gene: NA
len: 12
CDR3aa: CAWRENTYGYTF
CDR3nt: TGTGCCTGGAGAGAAAACACCTATGGCTACACCTTC

v_gene: TRBV7-9
j_gene: TRBJ1-5
abundance: NA
d_gene: NA
len: 15
CDR3aa: CASSLEGYGNQPQHF
CDR3nt: TGTGCCAGCAGCTTAGAGGGATACGGCAATCAGCCCCAGCATTTT

v_gene: TRBV4-2
j_gene: TRBJ2-5
abundance: NA
d_gene: NA
len: 14
CDR3aa: CASSQDKSQETQYF
CDR3nt: TGTGCCAGCAGCCAAGATAAATCCCAAGAGACCCAGTACTTC

v_gene: TRBV27
j_gene: TRBJ1-4
abundance: NA
d_gene: TRBD1
len: 15
CDR3aa: CASSSPTTGKEKLFF
CDR3nt: TGTGCCAGCAGTTCCCCTACGACAGGGAAAGAAAAACTGTTTTTT

v_gene: TRBV6-5
j_gene: TRBJ1-2
abundance: NA
d_gene: NA
len: 15
CDR3aa: CASTDTGRANYGYTF
CDR3nt: TGTGCCAGCACAGACACAGGGCGAGCTAACTATGGCTACACCTTC

v_gene: TRBV19
j_gene: TRBJ1-5
abundance: medium-sized
d_gene: NA
len: 15
CDR3aa: CASSQAGSRNQPQHF
CDR3nt: TGTGCCAGTAGTCAGGCAGGGAGTAGGAATCAGCCCCAGCATTTT

v_gene: TRBV9
j_gene: TRBJ1-2
abundance: once
d_gene: NA
len: 14
CDR3aa: CASSVDPRDYGYTF
CDR3nt: TGTGCCAGCAGCGTAGATCCACGAGACTATGGCTACACCTTC

v_gene: TRBV11-2
j_gene: TRBJ1-3
abundance: NA
d_gene: NA
len: 14
CDR3aa: CASNVRSSGNTIYF
CDR3nt: TGTGCCAGCAACGTACGGAGCTCTGGAAACACCATATATTTT

v_gene: TRBV18
j_gene: TRBJ2-2
abundance: NA
d_gene: NA
len: 13
CDR3aa: CASSTGNTGELFF
CDR3nt: TGTGCCAGCTCGACAGGGAACACCGGGGAGCTGTTTTTT

v_gene: TRBV30
j_gene: TRBJ2-7
abundance: NA
d_gene: NA
len: 15
CDR3aa: CAWRGEGHPMGEQYF
CDR3nt: TGTGCCTGGAGGGGTGAGGGACACCCGATGGGGGAGCAGTACTTC

v_gene: TRBV27
j_gene: TRBJ2-1
abundance: NA
d_gene: TRBD2
len: 18
CDR3aa: CASGPFFLAGGFYNEQFF
CDR3nt: TGTGCCAGCGGCCCATTTTTTTTAGCGGGGGGCTTCTACAATGAGCAGTTCTTC

v_gene: TRBV15
j_gene: TRBJ2-5
abundance: once
d_gene: NA
len: 13
CDR3aa: CATSRDIRETQYF
CDR3nt: TGTGCCACCAGCAGAGATATTCGGGAGACCCAGTACTTC

v_gene: TRBV11-1
j_gene: TRBJ2-1
abundance: NA
d_gene: NA
len: 11
CDR3aa: CASSLDHEQFF
CDR3nt: TGTGCCAGCAGCTTAGACCATGAGCAGTTCTTC

v_gene: TRBV28
j_gene: TRBJ1-4
abundance: NA
d_gene: NA
len: 13
CDR3aa: CASSLPEREKLFF
CDR3nt: TGTGCCAGCAGTTTACCCGAAAGGGAAAAACTGTTTTTT

v_gene: TRBV28
j_gene: TRBJ2-7
abundance: NA
d_gene: TRBD1
len: 13
CDR3aa: CASSPGQPYEQYF
CDR3nt: TGTGCCAGCAGTCCGGGACAGCCCTACGAGCAGTACTTC

v_gene: TRBV4-1
j_gene: TRBJ2-1
abundance: NA
d_gene: TRBD2
len: 13
CDR3aa: CASGGGDRNEQFF
CDR3nt: TGCGCCAGCGGCGGGGGGGACCGCAATGAGCAGTTCTTC

v_gene: TRBV5-1
j_gene: TRBJ2-3
abundance: NA
d_gene: TRBD2
len: 13
CDR3aa: CASRREGTDTQYF
CDR3nt: TGCGCCAGCAGGCGGGAGGGCACAGATACGCAGTATTTT

v_gene: TRBV10-3
j_gene: TRBJ2-1
abundance: NA
d_gene: NA
len: 12
CDR3aa: CAISPSYNEQFF
CDR3nt: TGTGCCATCAGTCCCTCCTACAATGAGCAGTTCTTC

v_gene: TRBV28
j_gene: TRBJ1-5
abundance: NA
d_gene: NA
len: 17
CDR3aa: CASSFGGGTFSNQPQHF
CDR3nt: TGTGCCAGCAGTTTTGGGGGAGGGACTTTCAGCAATCAGCCCCAGCATTTT

v_gene: TRBV5-1
j_gene: TRBJ1-3
abundance: NA
d_gene: NA
len: 12
CDR3aa: CASEGAGNTIYF
CDR3nt: TGCGCTTCGGAGGGGGCTGGAAACACCATATATTTT

v_gene: TRBV19
j_gene: TRBJ1-1
abundance: NA
d_gene: TRBD1
len: 16
CDR3aa: CASSRGQEARDTEAFF
CDR3nt: TGTGCCAGTAGTAGGGGACAGGAGGCCCGTGACACTGAAGCTTTCTTT

v_gene: TRBV9
j_gene: TRBJ2-6
abundance: once
d_gene: NA
len: 16
CDR3aa: CASSAGGTAGANVLTF
CDR3nt: TGTGCCAGCAGCGCCGGCGGGACAGCTGGGGCCAACGTCCTGACTTTC